This T cell receptor beta chain was found in a study of blood T cell repertoires in COVID-19. Study information: Whether acute or convalescent, the COVID-19 samples came from the United States, Italy and Spain. Nucleic acid was either cDNA or gDNA, and it came from T cells, B-cell-depleted T cells, or PBMCs.

This clone was seen more than once but under ten times. V gave up 6 bases and J gave up 8 bases; unmatched junction bases: 8. The CDR3 spans 14 residues. Germline CDR1 and CDR2: MNHEY and SVGAGI. Under the authors' procedure: Estimates of nucleated cell counts were drawn from the amplification of reference gene primers. This table comes from immunoSEQ multiplex PCR, and its TCRdb copy is limited to in-frame clones, with some not included. The D gene and trimming were derived from the DNA, and the V and J assignments and clone size from that table. This sample has 130,000 to 150,000 clones; 65% to 85% occur once, and the top ten carry around 1.8%.

The rearrangement links TRBV6-5 to TRBJ2-1, with TRBD1 identical over 9 bases. The sample comprised peripheral blood. This clonotype originated in a woman aged 60-75 years with acute or convalescent COVID-19. The CDR3 sequence: CASRIRDREHEQFF. In DNA, the CDR3 is TGTGCCAGCAGGATCCGGGACAGGGAACATGAGCAGTTCTTC.